Listed below are T cell receptor beta chains from one sample, sequenced in a study of CD8+ T cells in alopecia areata. Here immunoSEQ multiplex PCR was the method, and the copy in TCRdb shows in-frame clones only, minus some. The table lists around 150,000 clones, about three fifths of them singletons. Sequenced sample: CD8+ T cells sorted from blood. These TCRs come from a human donor in good health. The CDR3 runs from the conserved cysteine through the conserved F or W. Clone size, where shown, is once, few, many, or a class for clones that have expanded.

j_call clone_size v_call cdr3_aa
TRBJ2-1 . TRBV29-1 CSVVSRDRNNEQFF
TRBJ1-4 . TRBV25-1 CASSELTGSNEKLFF
TRBJ2-1 . TRBV11-2 CASSLVGASGPEQFF
TRBJ2-3 . TRBV6-5 CASGAGGRTDTQYF
TRBJ2-7 . TRBV11-3 CASSPHGGTATYEQYF
TRBJ2-7 . TRBV7-9 CASSLEGRSEQYF
TRBJ2-7 few TRBV7-6 CASSLAQNYEQYF
TRBJ2-1 . TRBV29-1 CSAHQGVEQFF
TRBJ1-1 . TRBV5-1 CASSQGQGMSTEAFF
TRBJ2-2 . TRBV9 CASTGRAPTGELFF
TRBJ1-2 few TRBV27 CASRTGGRAYGYTF
TRBJ1-1 once TRBV16 CASSQLGRGGMNTEAFF
TRBJ2-1 few TRBV21-1 CASSKGQGSSYNEQFF
TRBJ2-7 . TRBV25-1 CASSDPGRSYEQYF
TRBJ2-1 . TRBV5-6 CASSLGARTSAYNEQFF
TRBJ2-2 . TRBV29-1 CSVLNTGELFF
TRBJ1-2 few TRBV29-1 CSVEVSGYTF
TRBJ2-1 . TRBV29-1 CSAPTGGPGENEQFF
TRBJ2-5 . TRBV13 CASSLTQAETQYF
TRBJ2-2 . TRBV27 CASSSETATGELFF
TRBJ2-2 . TRBV5-1 CASSAGLLNTGELFF
TRBJ1-1 . TRBV6-1 CASSEYDPREAFF
TRBJ2-3 few TRBV14 CAKGRADPTDTQYF
TRBJ2-1 few TRBV29-1 CSAGSLMDEQFF
TRBJ2-7 . TRBV7-9 CASSSTSGGPYEQYF